This T cell receptor (beta chain) stems from a study of T cell changes during pregnancy in multiple sclerosis. Profiling relied on immunoSEQ multiplex PCR, and the TCRdb table lists in-frame clones only, not all of them. The data show 25,000 to 30,000 clones, roughly 90% seen once. Germline-derived CDR1 and CDR2 are LNHDA and SQIVND (reference sequence). The CDR3 runs to 16 residues. Trimming stripped 0 bases from V and 6 bases from J, with 15 bases between. The sequencing used CD4+ T cells from peripheral blood mononuclear cells, collected in the first trimester of pregnancy. This receptor was identified in a female donor in good health, enrolled as a control in a pregnancy study. The gene calls are TRBV19 and TRBJ1-5, with a possible D match to TRBD1 (6 bases). The CDR3 region has the DNA TGTGCCAGTAGTATAGATCGGGGGGCGGGAGGTCAGCCCCAGCATTTT. Translation gives CASSIDRGAGGQPQHF.